This TCR beta chain was documented in a study of regulatory T cells in long-lasting Graves disease. Study in general: For under 3 months, newly diagnosed Graves' patients had been taking antithyroid drugs.

There are many counts of this clonotype. No antigen is known for it. Study-wide findings and caveats: TCR diversity was lower in persistent Graves' patients than in newly diagnosed ones.

Building of the TCR beta libraries involved iRepertoire HTBI primers and Arm-PCR of CDR3 regions. TCRdb reanalysed the multiplex PCR reads using MiXCR and keeps one entry per CDR3 protein. The data contain a few hundred thousand distinct CDR3 sequences, about 15% of them singletons. Documented time point: newly diagnosed GD, antithyroid drugs for less than 3 months. Scientists built the TCR library using RNA that was extracted from PBMCs. By American Thyroid Association guidelines, Graves' disease was diagnosed in the cohort. These same records also appear under a second study, on T cells in Graves' hyperthyroidism and ophthalmopathy.

The sequence derives from a woman in her forties or fifties with Graves disease. The sample here was peripheral blood mononuclear cells (PBMCs), taken at new diagnosis, from a patient treated with antithyroid drugs.

The CDR3 is CASSFEVYGYTF. CDR3 nucleotides: TGTGCCAGCAGTTTTGAGGTCTATGGCTACACCTTC. V gene TRBV28 combines with J gene TRBJ1-2; D gene ambiguous. Between the trimmed V and J ends, which lost 3 bases and 4 bases, there was a span of 6 bases. Germline loops: CDR1 MDHEN, CDR2 SYDVKM. The CDR3 length is 12 residues.